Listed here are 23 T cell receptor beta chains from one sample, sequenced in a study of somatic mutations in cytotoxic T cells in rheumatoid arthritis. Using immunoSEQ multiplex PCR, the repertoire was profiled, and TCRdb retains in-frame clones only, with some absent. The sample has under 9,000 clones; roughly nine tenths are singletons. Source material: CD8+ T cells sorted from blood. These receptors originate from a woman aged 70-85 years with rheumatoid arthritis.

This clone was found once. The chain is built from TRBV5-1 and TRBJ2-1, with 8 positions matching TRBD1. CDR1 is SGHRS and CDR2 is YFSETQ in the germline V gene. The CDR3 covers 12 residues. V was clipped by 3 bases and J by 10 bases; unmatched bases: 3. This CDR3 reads CASSSDRVEQFF. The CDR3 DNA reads TGCGCCAGCAGCTCGGACAGGGTCGAGCAGTTCTTC.

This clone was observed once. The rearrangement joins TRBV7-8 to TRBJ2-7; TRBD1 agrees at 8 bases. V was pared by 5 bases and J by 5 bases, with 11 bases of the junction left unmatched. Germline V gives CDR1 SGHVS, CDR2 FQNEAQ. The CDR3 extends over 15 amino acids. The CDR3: CASSITGGSSDEQYF. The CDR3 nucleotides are TGTGCCAGCAGCATCACAGGGGGTTCGTCCGACGAGCAGTACTTC. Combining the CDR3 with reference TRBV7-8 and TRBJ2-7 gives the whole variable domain GAGVSQSPRYKVAKRGQDVALRCDPISGHVSLFWYQQALGQGPEFLTYFQNEAQLDKSGLPSDRFFAERPEGSVSTLKIQRTQQEDSAVYLCASSITGGSSDEQYFGPGTRLTVT.

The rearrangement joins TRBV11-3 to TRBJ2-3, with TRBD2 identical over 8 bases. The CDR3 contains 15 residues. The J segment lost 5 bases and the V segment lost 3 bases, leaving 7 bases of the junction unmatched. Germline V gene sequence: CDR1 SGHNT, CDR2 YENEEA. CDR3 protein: CASSLFGREGDTQYF. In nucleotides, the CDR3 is TGTGCCAGCAGCTTGTTCGGGAGGGAGGGAGATACGCAGTATTTT.

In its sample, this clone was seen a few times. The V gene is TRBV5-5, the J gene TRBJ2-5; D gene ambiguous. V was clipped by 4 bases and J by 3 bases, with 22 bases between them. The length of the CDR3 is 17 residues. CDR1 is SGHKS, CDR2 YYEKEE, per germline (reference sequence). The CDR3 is CASSLNLGFIEEETQYF. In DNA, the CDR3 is TGTGCCAGCAGCCTCAACCTTGGCTTTATCGAGGAAGAGACCCAGTACTTC.

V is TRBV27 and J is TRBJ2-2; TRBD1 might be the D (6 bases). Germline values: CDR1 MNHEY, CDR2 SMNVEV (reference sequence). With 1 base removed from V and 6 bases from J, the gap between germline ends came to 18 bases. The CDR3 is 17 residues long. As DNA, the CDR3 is TGTGCCAGCAGTTTATATGACAGGCGGCTGGTTCCCGGGGAGCTGTTTTTT. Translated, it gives CASSLYDRRLVPGELFF.

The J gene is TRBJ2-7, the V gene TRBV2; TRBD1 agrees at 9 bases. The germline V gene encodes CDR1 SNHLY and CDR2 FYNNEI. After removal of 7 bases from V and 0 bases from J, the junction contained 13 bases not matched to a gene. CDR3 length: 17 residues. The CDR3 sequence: CASNDPAGTGNSYEQYF. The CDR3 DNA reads TGTGCCAGCAATGACCCTGCCGGGACAGGGAACTCCTACGAGCAGTACTTC.

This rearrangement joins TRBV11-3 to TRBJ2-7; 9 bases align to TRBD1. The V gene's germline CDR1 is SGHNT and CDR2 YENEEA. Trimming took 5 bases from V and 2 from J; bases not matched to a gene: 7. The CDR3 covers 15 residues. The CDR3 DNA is TGTGCCAGCAGCGCCCGGGACAGGGATGCCTACGAGCAGTACTTC. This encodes CASSARDRDAYEQYF. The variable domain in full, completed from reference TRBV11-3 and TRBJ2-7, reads EAGVVQSPRYKIIEKKQPVAFWCNPISGHNTLYWYLQNLGQGPELLIRYENEEAVDDSQLPKDRFSAERLKGVDSTLKIQPAELGDSAVYLCASSARDRDAYEQYFGPGTRLTVT.

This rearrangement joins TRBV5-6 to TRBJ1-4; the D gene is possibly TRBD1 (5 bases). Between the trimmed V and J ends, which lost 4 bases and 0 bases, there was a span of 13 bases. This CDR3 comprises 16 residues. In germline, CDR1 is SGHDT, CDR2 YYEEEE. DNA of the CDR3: TGTGCCAGCAGCGCCGGACAACCGGCAACTAATGAAAAACTGTTTTTT. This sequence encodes CASSAGQPATNEKLFF.

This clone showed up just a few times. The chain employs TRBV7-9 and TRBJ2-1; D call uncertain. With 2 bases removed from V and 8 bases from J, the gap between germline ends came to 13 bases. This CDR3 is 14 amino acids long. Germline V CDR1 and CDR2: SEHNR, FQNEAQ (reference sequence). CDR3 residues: CASSLTPAADEQFF. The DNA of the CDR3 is TGTGCCAGCAGCTTAACGCCTGCCGCGGATGAGCAGTTCTTC.

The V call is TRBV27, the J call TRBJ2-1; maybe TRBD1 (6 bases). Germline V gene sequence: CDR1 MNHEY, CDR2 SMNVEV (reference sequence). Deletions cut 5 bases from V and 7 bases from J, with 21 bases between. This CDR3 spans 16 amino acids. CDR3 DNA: TGTGCCAGCAGTGCCAATATGGGACACACCCAGAATGAGCAGTTCTTC. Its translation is CASSANMGHTQNEQFF.

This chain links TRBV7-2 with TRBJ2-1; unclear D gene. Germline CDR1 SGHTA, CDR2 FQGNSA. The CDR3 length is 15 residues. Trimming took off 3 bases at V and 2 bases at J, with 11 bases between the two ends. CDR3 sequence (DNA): TGTGCCAGCAGCTTTGCAGCTACTACCTACAATGAGCAGTTCTTC. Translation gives CASSFAATTYNEQFF.

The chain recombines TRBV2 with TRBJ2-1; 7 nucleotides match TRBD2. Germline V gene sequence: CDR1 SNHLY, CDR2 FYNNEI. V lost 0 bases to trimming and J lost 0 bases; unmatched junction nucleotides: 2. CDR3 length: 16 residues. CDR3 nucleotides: TGTGCCAGCAGTGAAGCCCCGGGGGGCTCCTACAATGAGCAGTTCTTC. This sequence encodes CASSEAPGGSYNEQFF.

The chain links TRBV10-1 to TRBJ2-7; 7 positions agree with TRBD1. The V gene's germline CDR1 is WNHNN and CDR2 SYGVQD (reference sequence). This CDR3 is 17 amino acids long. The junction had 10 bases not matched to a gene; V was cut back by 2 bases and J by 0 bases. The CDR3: CASSEKSTGFSSYEQYF. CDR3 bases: TGCGCCAGCAGTGAGAAATCGACAGGGTTTAGCTCCTACGAGCAGTACTTC.

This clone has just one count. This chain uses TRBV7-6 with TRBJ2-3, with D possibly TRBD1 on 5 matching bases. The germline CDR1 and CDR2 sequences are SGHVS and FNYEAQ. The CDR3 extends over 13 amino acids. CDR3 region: CATVGQFADTQYF. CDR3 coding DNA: TGTGCGACCGTGGGGCAGTTCGCAGATACGCAGTATTTT.

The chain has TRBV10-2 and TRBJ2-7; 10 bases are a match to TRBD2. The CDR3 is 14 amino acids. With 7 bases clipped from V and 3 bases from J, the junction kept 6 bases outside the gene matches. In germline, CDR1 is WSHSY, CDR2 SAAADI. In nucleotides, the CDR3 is TGCGCCAGCAAGCCGGGACTAGCGATCTACGAGCAGTACTTC. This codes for CASKPGLAIYEQYF.

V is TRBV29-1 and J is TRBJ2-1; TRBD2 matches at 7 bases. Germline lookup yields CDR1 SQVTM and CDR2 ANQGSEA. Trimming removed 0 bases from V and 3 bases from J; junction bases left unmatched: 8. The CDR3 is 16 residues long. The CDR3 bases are TGCAGCGTTGAAGAGGATGCGGGAGTGGACTACAATGAGCAGTTCTTC. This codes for CSVEEDAGVDYNEQFF.

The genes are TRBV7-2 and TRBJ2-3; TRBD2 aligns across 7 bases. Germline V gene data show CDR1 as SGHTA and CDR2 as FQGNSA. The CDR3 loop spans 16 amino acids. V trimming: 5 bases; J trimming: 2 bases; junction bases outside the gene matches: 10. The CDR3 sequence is CASSPHETSFTDTQYF. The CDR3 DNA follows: TGTGCCAGCAGCCCCCATGAGACTAGCTTCACAGATACGCAGTATTTT.

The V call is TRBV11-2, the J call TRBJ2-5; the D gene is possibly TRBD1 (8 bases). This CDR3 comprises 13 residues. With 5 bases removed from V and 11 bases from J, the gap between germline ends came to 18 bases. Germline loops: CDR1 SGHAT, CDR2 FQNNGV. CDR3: CASSPTGAREQYF. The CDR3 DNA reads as TGTGCCAGCAGCCCGACAGGGGCGCGGGAGCAGTACTTC.

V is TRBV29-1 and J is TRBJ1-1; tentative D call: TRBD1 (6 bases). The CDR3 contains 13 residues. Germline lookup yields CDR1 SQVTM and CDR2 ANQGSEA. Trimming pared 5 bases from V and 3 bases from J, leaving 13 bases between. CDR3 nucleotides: TGCAGCGTTCACCGGGACACAGACACTGAAGCTTTCTTT. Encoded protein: CSVHRDTDTEAFF.

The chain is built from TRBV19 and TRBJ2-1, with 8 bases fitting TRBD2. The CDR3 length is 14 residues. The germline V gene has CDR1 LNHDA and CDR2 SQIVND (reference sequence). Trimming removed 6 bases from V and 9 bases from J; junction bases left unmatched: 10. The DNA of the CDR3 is TGTGCCAGTAGCTCAGCGGGGGCTTTTAGTGAGCAGTTCTTC. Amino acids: CASSSAGAFSEQFF.

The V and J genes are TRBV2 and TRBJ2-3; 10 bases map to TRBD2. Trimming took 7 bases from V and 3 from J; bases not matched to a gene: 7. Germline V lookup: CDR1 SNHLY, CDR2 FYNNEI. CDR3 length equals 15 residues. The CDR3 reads CASTKPGLATDTQYF. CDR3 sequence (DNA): TGTGCCAGCACTAAGCCGGGACTAGCGACAGATACGCAGTATTTT. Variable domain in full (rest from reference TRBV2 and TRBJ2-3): EPEVTQTPSHQVTQMGQEVILRCVPISNHLYFYWYRQILGQKVEFLVSFYNNEISEKSEIFDDQFSVERPDGSNFTLKIRSTKLEDSAMYFCASTKPGLATDTQYFGPGTRLTVL.

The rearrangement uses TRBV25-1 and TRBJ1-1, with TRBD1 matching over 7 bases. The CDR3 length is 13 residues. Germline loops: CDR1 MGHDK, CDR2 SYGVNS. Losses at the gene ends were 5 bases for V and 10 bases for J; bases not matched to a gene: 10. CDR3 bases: TGTGCCAGCAGTCTAGGGGGCGGGGAAGGAGCTTTCTTT. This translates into CASSLGGGEGAFF.

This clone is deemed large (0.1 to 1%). In nucleotides, the CDR3 is TGTGCCAGCAGTGAATGGAGAATGAGCACAGATACGCAGTATTTT. It is translated as CASSEWRMSTDTQYF. The chain employs TRBV25-1 and TRBJ2-3, with D hard to call. The germline V gene encodes CDR1 MGHDK and CDR2 SYGVNS. This CDR3 has 15 residues. Trimming removed 1 base at V and 0 bases at J, with 8 bases between.